The following is a T cell receptor (beta chain) sequence with its context. TCR beta CDR3 sequences were amplified from RNA transcripts. Using the HTBI primer set, a first-round RT-PCR was run on the TCR CDR3. MiXCR was run by TCRdb on the multiplex PCR reads, yielding one entry per CDR3 protein. The sample has 300,000 to 350,000 distinct CDR3 sequences, about a sixth seen once. The CDR3 contains 11 residues. Germline V gene sequence: CDR1 MNHNS, CDR2 SASEGT. Trimming took 8 bases from V and 7 from J, leaving 8 bases between them. The sample is drawn from a study of T cells in Graves' hyperthyroidism and ophthalmopathy.

The material sequenced was blood. This receptor was identified in a middle-aged woman with Graves' ophthalmopathy. The chain uses TRBV6-1 and TRBJ2-2, with D uncertain. The CDR3 DNA is TGTGCCAGCGCAGCCCGCGGGGAGCTGTTTTTT. As protein: CASAARGELFF.